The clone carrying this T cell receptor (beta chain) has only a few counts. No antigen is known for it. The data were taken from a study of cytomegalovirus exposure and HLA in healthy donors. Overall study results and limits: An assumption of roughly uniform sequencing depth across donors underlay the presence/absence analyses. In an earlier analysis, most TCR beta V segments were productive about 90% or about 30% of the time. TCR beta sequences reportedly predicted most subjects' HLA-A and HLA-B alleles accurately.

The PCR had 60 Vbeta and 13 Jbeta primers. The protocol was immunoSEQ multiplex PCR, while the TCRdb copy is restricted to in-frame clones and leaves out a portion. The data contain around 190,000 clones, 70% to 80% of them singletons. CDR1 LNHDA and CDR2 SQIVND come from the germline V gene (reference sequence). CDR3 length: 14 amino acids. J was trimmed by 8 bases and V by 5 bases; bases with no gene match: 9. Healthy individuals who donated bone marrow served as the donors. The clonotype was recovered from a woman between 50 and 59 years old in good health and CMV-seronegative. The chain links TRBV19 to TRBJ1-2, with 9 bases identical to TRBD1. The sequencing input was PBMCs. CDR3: CASSFLDRGRGYTF. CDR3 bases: TGTGCCAGTAGTTTCTTGGACAGGGGCAGAGGCTACACCTTC.